This T cell receptor (beta chain) derives from a study of regulatory T cells in long-lasting Graves disease listed by TCRdb under 2021. About the full investigation: Newly diagnosed Graves' disease patients had taken antithyroid drugs for less than 3 months. Peripheral blood TCR sequencing and RNA sequencing compared persistent Graves' disease patients with newly diagnosed Graves' disease patients. A total of roughly 35 samples underwent TCR sequencing: about 13 from persistent and around 20 from newly diagnosed Graves' disease patients. The study was conducted in China and was registered as a clinical trial. The full study reports these points: Patients with persistent disease shared more public clonotypes (around 2,700) than newly diagnosed patients did (more than 900). Compared with newly diagnosed patients, patients with persistent Graves' disease had lower TCR Shannon entropy and fewer highly expanded clones, which suggests clonal expansion. The study examined only peripheral blood because the primary lesion, thyroid tissue, could not be accessed. Sequencing and analysis were limited to the TCR beta chain. As a limitation, the authors acknowledged that the small sample size may reduce accuracy. Persistent disease showed preferential use of TRBV28, TRBJ1-2 and TRBJ2-5, whereas newly diagnosed disease favored TRBV20-1 and TRBJ2-1.

With regard to this clonotype: What this receptor recognizes is not known. Nothing much larger sits one base from this clone, and base qualities are not available.

The protocol used for the library was multiplex PCR. TCRdb lists the instrument as Illumina HiSeq 4000. TCR beta libraries were built with iRepertoire HTBI primers and Arm-PCR amplification of CDR3 regions. Gel purification was performed on PCR products prior to sequencing. The published analysis was carried out like this. A total of some 60 TRBV and approximately 15 TRBJ segments were identified across samples and were used for gene usage analysis of CDR3 amino acid clonotypes. COPE and FqMerger were used to merge filtered high-quality paired reads into contigs. BLAST was used to align contigs to the IMGT TRBV, TRBD and TRBJ reference genes, and CDR3 was defined following IMGT. Clonotypes above 0.1% frequency were classified as highly expanded clones. Shannon entropy was used to measure repertoire diversity, and the Gini coefficient was used to measure V-J evenness. Clonotypes shared by more than one individual were considered public. In-frame beta chains were kept once TCRdb had trimmed the public reads at Q25 with fastp and called clones with MiXCR. Rows are unified per CDR3 protein, each entry keeping the most common DNA and genes. The V and J calls shown here were made by TCRdb, not taken from the authors' results. The sample includes hundreds of thousands of distinct CDR3 sequences, with roughly 13% observed a single time. The ten largest clonotypes hold about 9.1% of the sample.

The sample's time point, from its label and the paper: newly diagnosed GD, antithyroid drugs for less than 3 months. RNA was extracted from PBMCs in TRIzol for both TCR sequencing and RNA sequencing. Graves' disease was diagnosed according to American Thyroid Association guidelines. Patients were recruited from an endocrinology department in Xi'an, China. From each patient, around 9 milliliters of peripheral blood was collected into an EDTA anticoagulant tube. Ficoll Paque Plus density gradient separation was used to isolate PBMCs, and no further T cell sorting was done. An Agilent 2100 Bioanalyzer and agarose gel were used to check RNA quality, and a NanoDrop 2000 was used to measure RNA concentration. Trimming at the junction amounts to 4 bases on V and 10 bases on J, and the germline ends lie 14 bases apart. There are 14 amino acids in the CDR3, from cysteine to phenylalanine inclusive. The only DNA kept is the CDR3, 42 bases in frame from the first base. As encoded in the germline V gene, CDR1 is KGHSH while CDR2 is LQKENI.

These data are also associated with another study on T cells in Graves' hyperthyroidism and ophthalmopathy. As that second paper reports: A patient counted as having stable Graves' hyperthyroidism if no progression to ophthalmopathy occurred over 18 months of follow-up. Hyperthyroidism patients were newly diagnosed, had a disease duration of under 2 months, and were aged 18 to 65 years. The study excluded patients with uncontrolled infections, other autoimmune diseases, pregnancy or lactation. Diagnoses were based on clinical symptoms, serum thyroxine and TRAb, thyroid ultrasound and orbital computed tomography. The TCR CDR3 was subjected to a first round of RT-PCR using the HTBI primer set and the Qiagen OneStep RT-PCR kit. Most expanded thyroid clonotypes (frequency above 0.001) were also found in blood, which suggests that blood repertoires may mirror thyroid immune responses. A 13 V-J signature model separated ophthalmopathy from stable hyperthyroidism, with around 88% sensitivity and 81% to 83% specificity in cross-validation and 80%/75% in testing. In validation, progression to ophthalmopathy was predicted by the model with 70% to 71% sensitivity and around 76% specificity, a median of 6.5 months before onset. A discovery cohort of about 96 patients, roughly 45 with Graves' ophthalmopathy and approximately 57 with stable Graves' hyperthyroidism, was used to find distinguishing TCR V-J signatures. An independent validation cohort of around 19 hyperthyroidism patients and 17 patients who later progressed to ophthalmopathy tested prospective prediction of ophthalmopathy. The 95 to 100 discovery patients were randomly split 7:3 into training and test sets. The study also compared thyroid tissue and blood T-cell repertoires from more than 5 Graves' hyperthyroidism patients. Following sampling, methimazole starting at 30 mg daily was given to hyperthyroidism patients, and high-dose intravenous methylprednisolone was given to ophthalmopathy patients. The libraries were constructed in a second round of multiplex PCR and then size-selected and purified. The libraries were sequenced on an Illumina HiSeq2000 using paired-end 100 bp reads. SOAPnuke was used to process the raw data, throwing out any read that contained adapters or uncalled bases, had a mean Phred below 15, or lacked an exact constant-primer or identifier match. High-quality paired reads were merged with COPE v1.2.5, and unique nucleotide sequences were defined as clonotypes. Clonotypes were aligned to IMGT TRBV, TRBD and TRBJ reference segments using MiTCR v1.1. The analysis included only V-J combinations with a frequency above 0.0001, which together covered 98% to 99.2% of the repertoires. A TCS score was defined as the ratio of F50 (clonal expansion) to E x V (chaos), with BLOSUM62-based TCRdist applied between CDR3 peptides within each V-J. Welch's t-statistics and random forest reduced roughly 530 V-J features to 13, which were used in a naive Bayes classifier (R e1071). No statistical method was used to fix the sample size in advance, and group allocation was not hidden from the investigators. The paper reports TCR Vbeta CDR3 sequencing of approximately 140 peripheral blood samples: some 41 ophthalmopathy, some 80 hyperthyroidism and approximately 17 progressor patients.

The source is a man aged 25-45 years with Graves disease. Donor details come from another sample of the same person, matched by shared clones. The sequence links TRBV18 to TRBJ1-6; the D segment cannot be called with confidence. The sequences come from peripheral blood mononuclear cells (PBMCs), collected at new diagnosis, from a patient treated with antithyroid drugs. At the DNA level, the sequence is TGTGCCAGCTCACAATCATCGGGTCCGTCACCCCTCCACTTT. The resulting protein is CASSQSSGPSPLHF.